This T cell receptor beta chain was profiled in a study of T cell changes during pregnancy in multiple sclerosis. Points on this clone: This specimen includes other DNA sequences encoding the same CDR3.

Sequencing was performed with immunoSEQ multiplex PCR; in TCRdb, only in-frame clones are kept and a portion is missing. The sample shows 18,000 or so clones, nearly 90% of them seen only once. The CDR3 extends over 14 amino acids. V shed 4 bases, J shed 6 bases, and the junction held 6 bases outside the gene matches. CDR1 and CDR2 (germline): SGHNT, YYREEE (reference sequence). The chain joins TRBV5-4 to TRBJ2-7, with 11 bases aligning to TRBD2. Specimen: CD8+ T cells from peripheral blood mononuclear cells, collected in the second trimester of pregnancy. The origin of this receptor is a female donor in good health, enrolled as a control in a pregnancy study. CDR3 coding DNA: TGTGCCAGCAGCCCACTAGCGGGAGAGGGCGAGCAGTACTTC. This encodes CASSPLAGEGEQYF.